This T cell receptor beta chain is from a study of beta chain features in type 1 diabetes. Study findings and constraints: Naive, central memory and regulatory TCRB repertoires appeared more similar among patients than healthy donors. Across all four CD4+ subsets, people with type 1 diabetes showed modestly shorter TCRB CDR3s.

This clone was detected only a few times. As yet, its antigen is unknown. Sampling consisted of one heparinised blood draw per donor, averaging approximately 120 mL. Sorting of CD4+ naive, central memory, regulatory and stem cell-like memory cells was performed via CD45RO/CCR7/CD25/CD127/CD95/CD27. The investigators reverse transcribed all of the isolated RNA, so they sequenced expressed TCRB transcripts. Repertoires were generated with immunoSEQ multiplex PCR, while TCRdb's copy carries only in-frame clones and drops some. The top ten hold roughly 0.6% of the sample, which has some 350,000 clones, roughly a tenth seen once. Per the germline V gene, CDR1 is SGHKS and CDR2 is YYEKEE (reference sequence). Trimming stripped 4 bases from V and 3 bases from J, with 7 bases between. This CDR3 contains 13 residues.

This TCR was recovered from a man aged 30 to 45 with type 1 diabetes. The specimen was central memory CD4+ T cells from blood. V is TRBV5-5 and J is TRBJ2-2, with unresolved D. CDR3 nucleotide sequence: TGTGCCAGCAGCGCCGTTTACACCGGGGAGCTGTTTTTT. It encodes CASSAVYTGELFF.